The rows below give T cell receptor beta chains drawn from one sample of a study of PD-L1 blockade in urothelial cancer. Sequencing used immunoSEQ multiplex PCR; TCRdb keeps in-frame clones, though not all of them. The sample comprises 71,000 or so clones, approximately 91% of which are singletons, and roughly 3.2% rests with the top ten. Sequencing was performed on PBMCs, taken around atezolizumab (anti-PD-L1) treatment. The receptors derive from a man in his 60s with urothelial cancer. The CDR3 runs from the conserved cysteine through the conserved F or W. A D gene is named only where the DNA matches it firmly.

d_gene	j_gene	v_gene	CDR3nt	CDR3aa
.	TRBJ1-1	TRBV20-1	TGCAGTGCTTTAAGGGGAATTGAAGCTTTCTTT	CSALRGIEAFF
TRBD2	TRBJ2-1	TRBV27	TGTGCCAGCAGTCTCATAGCGGGGGCCTACAATGAGCAGTTCTTC	CASSLIAGAYNEQFF
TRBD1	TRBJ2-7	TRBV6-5	TGTGCCAGCAGTCCGGGACAGGGTCGATCCGAGCAGTACTTC	CASSPGQGRSEQYF
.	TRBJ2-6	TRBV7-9	TGTGCCAGCAGCCGGGGGGGGGCCAACGTCCTGACTTTC	CASSRGGANVLTF
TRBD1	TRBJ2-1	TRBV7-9	TGTGCCAGCAGCCTAGCCGGGACAGGGAGGAATGAGCAGTTCTTC	CASSLAGTGRNEQFF
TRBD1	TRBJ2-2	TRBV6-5	TGTGCCAGCAGGAGACAGGGTCTCGCCGGGGAGCTGTTTTTT	CASRRQGLAGELFF
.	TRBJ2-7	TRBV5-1	TGCGCCCAGCGCGGCTTGGGAGGCTACGAGCAGTACTTC	CAQRGLGGYEQYF
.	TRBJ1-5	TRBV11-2	TGTGCCAGCAGCTTAGAGAGACAGACGCCCCAGCATTTT	CASSLERQTPQHF
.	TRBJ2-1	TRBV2	TGTGCCAGCGGAGGGACTCTCTCCTACAATGAGCAGTTCTTC	CASGGTLSYNEQFF
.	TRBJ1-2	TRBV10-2	TGCGCCAGCAGTGAGTCGAGAAAAGGGGTGGGCACCTTC	CASSESRKGVGTF
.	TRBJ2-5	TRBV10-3	TGTGCCATCAGTGAGCGAGCGGTCCAAGAGACCCAGTACTTC	CAISERAVQETQYF
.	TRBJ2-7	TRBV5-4	TGTGCCAGCAGCCCACCGGGGCAGGGGCAGTACGAGCAGTACTTC	CASSPPGQGQYEQYF
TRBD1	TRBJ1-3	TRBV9	TGTGCCAGCAGCCCGGGACAGGGGCGAAACACCATATATTTT	CASSPGQGRNTIYF
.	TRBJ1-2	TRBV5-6	TGTGCCAGCAGCTTGATTTCAGGGATGAACTATGGCTACACCTTC	CASSLISGMNYGYTF
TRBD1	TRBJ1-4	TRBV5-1	TGCGCCAGCAGCGCGACAGGGGCAACTAATGAAAAACTGTTTTTT	CASSATGATNEKLFF
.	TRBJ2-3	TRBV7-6	TGTGCCAGCAGCTTAGGCAGCGGCCTCACAGATACGCAGTATTTT	CASSLGSGLTDTQYF
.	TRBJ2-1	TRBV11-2	TGTGCCAGCAGCTCGTTTCCGAATGAGCAGTTCTTC	CASSSFPNEQFF
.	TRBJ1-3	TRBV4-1	TGCGCCAGCAGCCAAGAGGGACTGGGTCGGTCTGGAAACACCATATATTTT	CASSQEGLGRSGNTIYF
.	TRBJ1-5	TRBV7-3	TGTGCCAGCAGCGGCCACAGAGATAGCAATCAGCCCCAGCATTTT	CASSGHRDSNQPQHF